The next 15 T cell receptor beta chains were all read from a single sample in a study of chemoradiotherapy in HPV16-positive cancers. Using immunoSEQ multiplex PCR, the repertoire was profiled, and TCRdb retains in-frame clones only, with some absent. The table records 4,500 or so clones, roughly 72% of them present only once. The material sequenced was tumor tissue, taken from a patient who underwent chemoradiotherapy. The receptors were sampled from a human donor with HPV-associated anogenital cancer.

The CDR3 loop is CASSPPAVDDTQYF. The CDR3 DNA reads TGTGCCAGCAGCCCACCTGCCGTCGACGATACGCAGTATTTT. This rearrangement joins TRBV7-2 to TRBJ2-3; D uncertain. V was clipped by 5 bases and J by 6 bases, with 15 bases between them. Germline assignment: CDR1 SGHTA and CDR2 FQGNSA. This CDR3 has 14 residues.

The CDR3 nucleotides read TGTGCCAGCAGCCTCGGACCCAACAGAGGCACAGATACGCAGTATTTT. It codes for CASSLGPNRGTDTQYF. The genes are TRBV28 and TRBJ2-3; no definite D call. Trimming left V 6 bases short and J 1 base short, with 17 bases between. The CDR3 is 16 amino acids. Germline loops: CDR1 MDHEN, CDR2 SYDVKM.

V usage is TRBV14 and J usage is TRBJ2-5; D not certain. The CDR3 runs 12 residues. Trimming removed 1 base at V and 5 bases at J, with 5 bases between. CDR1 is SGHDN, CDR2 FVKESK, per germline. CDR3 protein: CASSQVRETQYF. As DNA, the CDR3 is TGTGCCAGCAGCCAAGTGCGGGAGACCCAGTACTTC.

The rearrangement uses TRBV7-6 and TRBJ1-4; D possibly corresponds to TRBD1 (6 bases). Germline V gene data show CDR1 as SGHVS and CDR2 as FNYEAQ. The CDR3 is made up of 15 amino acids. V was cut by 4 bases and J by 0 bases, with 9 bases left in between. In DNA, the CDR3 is TGTGCCAGCAGCTCACAGGGTGCAACTAATGAAAAACTGTTTTTT. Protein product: CASSSQGATNEKLFF.

The CDR3 DNA sequence: TGTGCCAGCAGCTTATACTGGCAAGAGACCCAGTACTTC. Its translation: CASSLYWQETQYF. The rearrangement uses TRBV11-2 and TRBJ2-5, with D unclear. V shed 2 bases and J shed 2 bases, with 6 bases lying between them. This CDR3 contains 13 residues. CDR1 and CDR2 from the germline V gene are SGHAT and FQNNGV.

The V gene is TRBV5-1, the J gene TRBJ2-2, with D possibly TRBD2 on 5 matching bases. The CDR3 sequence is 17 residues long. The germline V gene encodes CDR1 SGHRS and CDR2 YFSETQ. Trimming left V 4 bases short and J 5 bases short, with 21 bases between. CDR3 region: CASSVTPTFGITGELFF. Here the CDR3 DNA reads TGCGCCAGCAGCGTCACCCCTACTTTCGGGATTACCGGGGAGCTGTTTTTT.

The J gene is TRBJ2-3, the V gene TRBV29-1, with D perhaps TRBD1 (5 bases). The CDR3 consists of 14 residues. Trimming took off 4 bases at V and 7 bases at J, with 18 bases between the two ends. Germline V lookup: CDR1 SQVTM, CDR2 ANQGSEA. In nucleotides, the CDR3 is TGCAGCGTTGTTGGAAGTCAGGGTGTACATACGCAGTATTTT. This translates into CSVVGSQGVHTQYF.

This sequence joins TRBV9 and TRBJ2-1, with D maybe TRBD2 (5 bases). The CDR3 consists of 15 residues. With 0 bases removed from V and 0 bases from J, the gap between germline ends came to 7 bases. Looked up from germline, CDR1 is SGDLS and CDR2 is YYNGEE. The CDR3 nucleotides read TGTGCCAGCAGCGTAGCCGGACTCTCCTACAATGAGCAGTTCTTC. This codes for CASSVAGLSYNEQFF. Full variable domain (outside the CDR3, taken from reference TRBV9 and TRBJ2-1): DSGVTQTPKHLITATGQRVTLRCSPRSGDLSVYWYQQSLDQGLQFLIQYYNGEERAKGNILERFSAQQFPDLHSELNLSSLELGDSALYFCASSVAGLSYNEQFFGPGTRLTVL.

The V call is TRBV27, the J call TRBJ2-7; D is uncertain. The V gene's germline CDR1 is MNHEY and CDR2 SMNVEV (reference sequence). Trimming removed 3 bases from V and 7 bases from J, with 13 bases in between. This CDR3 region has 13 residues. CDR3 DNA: TGTGCCAGCAGTTTCAGCGTTCTCGCGGAGCAGTACTTC. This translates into CASSFSVLAEQYF.

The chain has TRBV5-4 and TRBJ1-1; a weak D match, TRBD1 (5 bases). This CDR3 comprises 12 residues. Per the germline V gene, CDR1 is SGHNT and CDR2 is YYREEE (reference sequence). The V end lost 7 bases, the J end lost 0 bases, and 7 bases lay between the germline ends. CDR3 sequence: CASGAVNTEAFF. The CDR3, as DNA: TGTGCCAGCGGGGCGGTGAACACTGAAGCTTTCTTT.

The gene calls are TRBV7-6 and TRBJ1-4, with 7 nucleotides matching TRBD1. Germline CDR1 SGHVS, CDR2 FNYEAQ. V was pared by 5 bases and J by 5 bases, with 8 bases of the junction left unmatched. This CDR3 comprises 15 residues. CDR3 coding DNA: TGTGCCAGCAGCATAGGGACAGCGAGAAATGAAAAACTGTTTTTT. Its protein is CASSIGTARNEKLFF. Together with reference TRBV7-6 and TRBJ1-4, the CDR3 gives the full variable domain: GAGVSQSPRYKVTKRGQDVALRCDPISGHVSLYWYRQALGQGPEFLTYFNYEAQQDKSGLPNDRFSAERPEGSISTLTIQRTEQRDSAMYRCASSIGTARNEKLFFGSGTQLSVL.

The CDR3 coding sequence is TGTGCCAGCACCCACCGGAGGGACAGGGTTCAGCCCCAGCATTTT. It yields the protein CASTHRRDRVQPQHF. V and J are TRBV28 and TRBJ1-5, with 9 nucleotides matching TRBD1. The trim removed 7 bases at V and 6 bases at J, leaving 10 bases unmatched. The CDR3 runs 15 residues. Germline V gives CDR1 MDHEN, CDR2 SYDVKM.

The CDR3 protein is CASSYPGKDTQYF. For the CDR3, the DNA is TGTGCCAGCAGCTACCCAGGGAAAGATACGCAGTATTTT. The chain uses TRBV5-5 and TRBJ2-3, with TRBD1 as a possible D gene (5 bases). The CDR3 totals 13 residues. V was clipped by 3 bases and J by 5 bases, with 10 bases between them. CDR1 is SGHKS and CDR2 is YYEKEE in the germline V gene (reference sequence).

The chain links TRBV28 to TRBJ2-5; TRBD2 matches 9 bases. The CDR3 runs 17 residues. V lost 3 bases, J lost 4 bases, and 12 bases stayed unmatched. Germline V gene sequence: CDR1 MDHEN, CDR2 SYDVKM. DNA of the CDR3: TGTGCCAGCAGTTTCTCCCGCGGGAGGGCCATCGGAGAGACCCAGTACTTC. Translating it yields CASSFSRGRAIGETQYF.

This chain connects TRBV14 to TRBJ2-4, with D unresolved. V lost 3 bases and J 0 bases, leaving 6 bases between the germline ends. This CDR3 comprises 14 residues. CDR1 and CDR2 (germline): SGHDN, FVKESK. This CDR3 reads CASSQEIAKNIQYF. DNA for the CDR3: TGTGCCAGCAGCCAGGAAATAGCCAAAAACATTCAGTACTTC.